A selection of T cell receptor beta chains follows, all from one sample in a study of shared clonotypes between healthy human individuals. Data came from immunoSEQ multiplex PCR; TCRdb stores just in-frame clones and leaves some out. Of approximately 2.5 million clones listed, 80% to 95% were seen once; the top ten hold roughly 0.39%. The sample taken for sequencing was naive CD4+ T cells from PBMCs. The receptors come from a man between 18 and 35 years old in good health. Some clones in this sample may be carry-over from other donors' samples. Each CDR3 is given with its conserved first and last residue. D genes are given only for firm matches. Only some rows state a clone size, as once, few, many or a class for expanded clones.

J	V	D	size	DNA	CDR3
TRBJ2-2	TRBV7-6	TRBD2	.	TGTGCCAGCAGCTTACTAGCGGCAGGCCAAAGGGATCCCGGGGAGCTGTTTTTT	CASSLLAAGQRDPGELFF
TRBJ2-3	TRBV2	TRBD2	.	TGTGCCAGCGAAACGGGACTAGCGGGAGCTGGTACGCAGTATTTT	CASETGLAGAGTQYF
TRBJ2-1	TRBV5-1	.	.	TGCGCCAGCAGCGAATCCTACAATGAGCAGTTCTTC	CASSESYNEQFF
TRBJ2-2	TRBV7-8	.	once	TGTGCCAGCAGCTCCGGGACCGCAAACACCGGGGAGCTGTTTTTT	CASSSGTANTGELFF
TRBJ2-5	TRBV28	.	.	TGTGCCAGCAGTTCCCGAGATAGCGGACTCCAAGAGACCCAGTACTTC	CASSSRDSGLQETQYF
TRBJ2-7	TRBV25-1	TRBD2	.	TGTGCCAGCGGGGCGGCGGGAGGGTCGATGGAGTACTTC	CASGAAGGSMEYF
TRBJ2-3	TRBV9	TRBD2	once	TGTGCCAGCAGCGTAGCTATCCGGGACTACACAGATACGCAGTATTTT	CASSVAIRDYTDTQYF
TRBJ1-1	TRBV7-3	.	few	TGTGCCAGCAGACTGGACGGGAACACTGAAGCTTTCTTT	CASRLDGNTEAFF
TRBJ2-7	TRBV6-5	.	.	TGTGCCAGCAGTTATCGACAATTAGGCTACGAGCAGTACTTC	CASSYRQLGYEQYF
TRBJ2-3	TRBV5-1	.	.	TGCGCCAGCAGCTTGGAGCCAGTTAGCACAGATACGCAGTATTTT	CASSLEPVSTDTQYF
TRBJ1-3	TRBV6-1	.	.	TGTGCCAGCAGTGAAGCTTCGGGTAGCGCCATATATTTT	CASSEASGSAIYF
TRBJ2-3	TRBV9	TRBD2	.	TGTGCCAGCAGCGTAGAGGGACTAGCTATGCCAACAGCCACAGATACGCAGTATTTT	CASSVEGLAMPTATDTQYF
TRBJ1-6	TRBV13	.	.	TGTGCCAGCAGCTTAGGTATGGCACCCCTCCACTTT	CASSLGMAPLHF
TRBJ2-2	TRBV27	.	.	TGTGCCAGCATTCTCTCGGGTAACACCGGGGAGCTGTTTTTT	CASILSGNTGELFF
TRBJ2-5	TRBV5-1	.	.	TGCGCCAGCAGCCGGCTGGGGGCGGGAGAGACCCAGTACTTC	CASSRLGAGETQYF